This T cell receptor beta chain is drawn from a study of CD4 T cells in relation to SARS-CoV-2 and coronaviruses. Study outcomes and limitations: Compared with monoreactive clones, crossreactive clones showed significantly weaker SARS-CoV-2 expansion. No crossreactivity against non-spike viral proteins was tested here. Memory recall responses, not primary responses primed in culture, are what the assay detects.

This clone was counted a single time. As yet, its antigen is unknown. Before the COVID-19 pandemic, during about 2010-2019, CD4+ T cells were taken from unexposed donors. The CDR3 consists of 14 residues. The trim removed 2 bases at V and 9 bases at J, leaving 7 bases unmatched. Germline V gene lookup returns CDR1 SGHNT and CDR2 YYREEE (reference sequence). The method was immunoSEQ multiplex PCR; TCRdb's version includes in-frame clones alone and lacks a portion of them. The data hold under 65,000 clones, with roughly 85% observed a single time. Sequencing was performed on memory CD4+ T cells from PBMCs. The clonotype was recovered from a human donor in good health. This rearrangement joins TRBV5-4 to TRBJ2-1; 8 bases are a match to TRBD2. The CDR3 protein is CASSFNREGGEQFF. The CDR3 region has the DNA TGTGCCAGCAGCTTCAACCGGGAGGGGGGTGAGCAGTTCTTC.